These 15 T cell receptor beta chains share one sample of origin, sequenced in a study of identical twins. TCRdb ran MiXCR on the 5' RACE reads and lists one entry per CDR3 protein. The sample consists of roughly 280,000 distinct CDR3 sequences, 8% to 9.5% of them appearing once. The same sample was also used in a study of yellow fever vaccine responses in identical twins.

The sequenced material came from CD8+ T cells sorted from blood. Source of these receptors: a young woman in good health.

CDR3 sequence (DNA): TGTGCCAGCAGTTTTCGGGACAGGGCGACCGGGGAGCTGTTTTTT. Its protein product is CASSFRDRATGELFF. The chain links TRBV12-3 or TRBV12-4 to TRBJ2-2; the match to TRBD1 covers 9 bases. The ends lost 3 bases at V and 5 bases at J; junction bases unmatched: 4. The CDR3 runs 15 residues.

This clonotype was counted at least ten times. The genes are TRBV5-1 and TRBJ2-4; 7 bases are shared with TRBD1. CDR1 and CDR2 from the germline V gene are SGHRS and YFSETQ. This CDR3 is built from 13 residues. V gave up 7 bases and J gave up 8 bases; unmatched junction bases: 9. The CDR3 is CASGKGGADIQYF. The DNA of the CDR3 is TGCGCCAGCGGGAAAGGGGGCGCGGACATTCAGTACTTC.

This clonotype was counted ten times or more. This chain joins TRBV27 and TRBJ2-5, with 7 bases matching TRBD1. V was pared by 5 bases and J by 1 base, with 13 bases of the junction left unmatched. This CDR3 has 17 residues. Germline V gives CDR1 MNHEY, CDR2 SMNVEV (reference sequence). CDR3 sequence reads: CASSAQGPRRSQETQYF. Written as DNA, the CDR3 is TGTGCCAGCAGTGCACAGGGGCCGCGACGAAGCCAAGAGACCCAGTACTTC.

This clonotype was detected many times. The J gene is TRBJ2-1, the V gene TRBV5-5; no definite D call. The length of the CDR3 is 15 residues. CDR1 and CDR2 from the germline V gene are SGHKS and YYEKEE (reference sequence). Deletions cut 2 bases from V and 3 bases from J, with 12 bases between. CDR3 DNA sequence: TGTGCCAGCAGCTTCCCATCAGCTGGCTACAATGAGCAGTTCTTC. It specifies CASSFPSAGYNEQFF. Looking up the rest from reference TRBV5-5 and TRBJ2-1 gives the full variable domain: DAGVTQSPTHLIKTRGQQVTLRCSPISGHKSVSWYQQVLGQGPQFIFQYYEKEERGRGNFPDRFSARQFPNYSSELNVNALLLGDSALYLCASSFPSAGYNEQFFGPGTRLTVL.

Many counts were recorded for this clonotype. The CDR3 loop reads CASTRQYF. CDR3 bases: TGTGCCAGCACGAGGCAGTACTTC. The rearrangement links TRBV21-1 to TRBJ2-7. TRBV21-1 is assigned pseudogene status. This CDR3 contains 8 residues.

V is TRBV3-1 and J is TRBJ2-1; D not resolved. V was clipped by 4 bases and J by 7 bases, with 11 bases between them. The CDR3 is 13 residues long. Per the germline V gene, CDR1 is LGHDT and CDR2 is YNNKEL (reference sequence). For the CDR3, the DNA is TGTGCCAGCAGCCGAATCAACCGTAATGAGCAGTTCTTC. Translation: CASSRINRNEQFF.

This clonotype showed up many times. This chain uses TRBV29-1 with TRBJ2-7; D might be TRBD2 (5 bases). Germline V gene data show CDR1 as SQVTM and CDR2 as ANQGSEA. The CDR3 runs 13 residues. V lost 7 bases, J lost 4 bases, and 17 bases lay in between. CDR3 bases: TGCAGCGCGTGCTGTGGGAGTGGGTACGAGCAGTACTTC. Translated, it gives CSACCGSGYEQYF.

The DNA for the CDR3 is TGTGCCAGCAGCCCTGCCCAGGGTGACAATGAGCAGTTCTTC. Its translation: CASSPAQGDNEQFF. The rearrangement links TRBV6-2 or TRBV6-3 to TRBJ2-1; TRBD1 is a possible D gene (5 bases). The CDR3 sequence is 14 residues long. CDR1 is MNHEY, CDR2 SVGEGT, per germline. The V gene lost 6 bases and the J gene lost 5 bases, with 14 bases spanning the gap.

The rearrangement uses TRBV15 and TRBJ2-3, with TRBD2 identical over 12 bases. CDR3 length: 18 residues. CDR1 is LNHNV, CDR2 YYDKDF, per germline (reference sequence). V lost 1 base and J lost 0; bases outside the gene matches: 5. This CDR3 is CATSRGTSGGPSTDTQYF. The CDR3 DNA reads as TGTGCCACCAGCAGAGGAACTAGCGGGGGGCCAAGCACAGATACGCAGTATTTT.

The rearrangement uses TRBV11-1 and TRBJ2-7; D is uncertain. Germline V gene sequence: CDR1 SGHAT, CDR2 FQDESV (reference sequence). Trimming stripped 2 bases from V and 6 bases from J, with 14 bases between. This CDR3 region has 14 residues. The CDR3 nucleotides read TGTGCCAGCAGCTTACAGTATCCAGGATTCGAGCAGTACTTC. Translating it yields CASSLQYPGFEQYF. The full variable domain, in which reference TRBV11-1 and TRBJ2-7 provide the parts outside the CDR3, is EAEVAQSPRYKITEKSQAVAFWCDPISGHATLYWYRQILGQGPELLVQFQDESVVDDSQLPKDRFSAERLKGVDSTLKIQPAELGDSAMYLCASSLQYPGFEQYFGPGTRLTVT.

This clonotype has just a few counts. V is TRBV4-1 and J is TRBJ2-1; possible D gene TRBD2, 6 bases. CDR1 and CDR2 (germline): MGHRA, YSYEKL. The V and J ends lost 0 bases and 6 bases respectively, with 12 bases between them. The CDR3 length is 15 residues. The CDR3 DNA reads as TGCGCCAGCAGCCAAGAGGGGGGTTTAATCAATGAGCAGTTCTTC. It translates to CASSQEGGLINEQFF.

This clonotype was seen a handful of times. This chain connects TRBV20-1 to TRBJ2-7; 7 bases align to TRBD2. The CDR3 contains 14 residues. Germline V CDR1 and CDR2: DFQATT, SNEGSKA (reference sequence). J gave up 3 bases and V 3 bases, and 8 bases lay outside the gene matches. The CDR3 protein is CSARFREVLYEQYF. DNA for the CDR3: TGCAGTGCTAGGTTCCGGGAGGTTCTCTACGAGCAGTACTTC.

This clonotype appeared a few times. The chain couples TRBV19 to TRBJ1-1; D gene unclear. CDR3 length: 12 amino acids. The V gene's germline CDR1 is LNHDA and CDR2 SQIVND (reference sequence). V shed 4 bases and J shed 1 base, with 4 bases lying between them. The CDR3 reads CASSNGNTEAFF. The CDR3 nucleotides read TGTGCCAGTAGTAACGGGAACACTGAAGCTTTCTTT.

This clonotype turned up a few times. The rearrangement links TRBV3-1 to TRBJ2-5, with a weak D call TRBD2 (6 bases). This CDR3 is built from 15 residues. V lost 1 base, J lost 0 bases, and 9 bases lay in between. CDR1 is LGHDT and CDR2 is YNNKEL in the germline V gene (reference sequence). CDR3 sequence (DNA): TGTGCCAGCAGCCAAGTAGGACTAAACCAAGAGACCCAGTACTTC. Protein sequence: CASSQVGLNQETQYF.

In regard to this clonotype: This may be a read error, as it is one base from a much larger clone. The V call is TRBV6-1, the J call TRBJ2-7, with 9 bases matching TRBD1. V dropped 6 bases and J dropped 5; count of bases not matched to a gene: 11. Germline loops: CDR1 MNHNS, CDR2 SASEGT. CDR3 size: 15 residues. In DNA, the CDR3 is TGTGCCAGCAGCCCCCCGGGGACAGGGATAAACGAGCAGTACTTC. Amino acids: CASSPPGTGINEQYF.